This T cell receptor beta chain was observed in a study of blood T cells in healthy people across ages. Germline CDR1 SGHRS, CDR2 YFSETQ. Trimming took off 0 bases at V and 2 bases at J, with 3 bases between the two ends. The CDR3 consists of 13 residues. For the second PCR, which ran for roughly 6 to 11 cycles, a sample-barcoded 5' primer and a J-beta primer mix were used. TCRdb passed the 5' RACE reads through MiXCR, listing each CDR3 protein once. The repertoire holds fewer than 2,000,000 distinct CDR3 sequences, with approximately 39% as singletons. This chain links TRBV5-1 with TRBJ1-3; no definite D call. Sequenced input: blood. This receptor was identified in a human donor in good health. CDR3 coding DNA: TGCGCCAGCAGCTTGGAGCCTGGAAACACCATATATTTT. Protein sequence: CASSLEPGNTIYF.